This record covers a single T cell receptor beta chain. These data come from a study of blood T cells in healthy people across ages. The V gene's germline CDR1 is MNHEY and CDR2 SVGAGI. The J segment lost 4 bases and the V segment lost 10 bases, leaving 8 bases of the junction unmatched. The CDR3 is made up of 13 amino acids. Each of the donors had 9 to 10 milliliters of peripheral blood drawn into EDTA-treated Vacutainer tubes. Primed by a sample-barcoded 5' primer and a J-beta primer mix, a second PCR proceeded for 7 to 11 cycles. Each cDNA molecule received a tag from a template-switch adaptor that had 12 random nucleotides. TCRdb reprocessed the 5' RACE reads via MiXCR and lists one record per CDR3 protein. The sample consists of hundreds of thousands of distinct CDR3 sequences, 40% to 50% of them appearing once.

The sequencing input was blood. This TCR was recovered from a man aged 80 or over in good health. V usage is TRBV6-5 and J usage is TRBJ2-3; 7 bases are shared with TRBD2. This chain's CDR3 is CATREGISDTQYF. CDR3 nucleotide sequence: TGTGCCACCAGGGAGGGGATCTCAGATACGCAGTATTTT.